The rows below give T cell receptor beta chains drawn from one sample of a study of shared clonotypes between healthy human individuals. The protocol was immunoSEQ multiplex PCR, while the TCRdb copy is restricted to in-frame clones and leaves out a portion. The sample consists of around 610,000 clones, about 96% of them appearing once. Source material: naive CD8+ T cells sorted from blood. The source of these receptors is a woman aged 25 to 39 in good health. Each CDR3 is given with its conserved first and last residue. D genes are given only for firm matches. Only some rows state a clone size, as once, few, many or a class for expanded clones.

CDR3aa: CASSQEGLADQETQYF
CDR3nt: TGCGCCAGCAGCCAGGAAGGACTAGCGGATCAAGAGACCCAGTACTTC
abundance: NA
v_gene: TRBV4-1
d_gene: TRBD2
len: 16
j_gene: TRBJ2-5

CDR3aa: CASSLYRWDTEAFF
CDR3nt: TGTGCCAGCAGCTTATATCGGTGGGACACTGAAGCTTTCTTT
abundance: NA
v_gene: TRBV7-9
d_gene: NA
len: 14
j_gene: TRBJ1-1

CDR3aa: CASSLTGVAGVSDEQFF
CDR3nt: TGTGCCAGCAGCTTAACGGGGGTAGCGGGAGTATCGGATGAGCAGTTCTTC
abundance: NA
v_gene: TRBV7-2
d_gene: TRBD2
len: 17
j_gene: TRBJ2-1

CDR3aa: CASSLGRDDYEQYF
CDR3nt: TGTGCCAGCAGTTTAGGGCGGGACGACTACGAGCAGTACTTC
abundance: NA
v_gene: TRBV28
d_gene: NA
len: 14
j_gene: TRBJ2-7

CDR3aa: CASSLALGRSYEQYF
CDR3nt: TGTGCCAGCAGCTTAGCGCTAGGACGATCCTACGAGCAGTACTTC
abundance: NA
v_gene: TRBV7-9
d_gene: NA
len: 15
j_gene: TRBJ2-7

CDR3aa: CASSIVAGAYNEQFF
CDR3nt: TGTGCCAGTAGTATCGTAGCGGGAGCGTACAATGAGCAGTTCTTC
abundance: NA
v_gene: TRBV19
d_gene: TRBD2
len: 15
j_gene: TRBJ2-1

CDR3aa: CASSLTSGSNEQYF
CDR3nt: TGTGCCAGCAGCTTGACTAGCGGGAGCAACGAGCAGTACTTC
abundance: NA
v_gene: TRBV5-6
d_gene: TRBD2
len: 14
j_gene: TRBJ2-7

CDR3aa: CASSRRTENTEAFF
CDR3nt: TGTGCCAGCAGCCGCCGGACAGAGAACACTGAAGCTTTCTTT
abundance: NA
v_gene: TRBV13
d_gene: NA
len: 14
j_gene: TRBJ1-1

CDR3aa: CASTLTGIGTEAFF
CDR3nt: TGTGCCAGCACCTTGACAGGGATTGGCACTGAAGCTTTCTTT
abundance: NA
v_gene: TRBV28
d_gene: TRBD1
len: 14
j_gene: TRBJ1-1

CDR3aa: CASTSHRGYSGNTIYF
CDR3nt: TGTGCCAGCACCTCCCACAGGGGATACTCTGGAAACACCATATATTTT
abundance: NA
v_gene: TRBV7-6
d_gene: TRBD1
len: 16
j_gene: TRBJ1-3

CDR3aa: CASSLVRTSGRVSYNEQFF
CDR3nt: TGTGCCAGCAGCTTAGTTAGGACTAGCGGGAGGGTCTCCTACAATGAGCAGTTCTTC
abundance: NA
v_gene: TRBV11-2
d_gene: TRBD2
len: 19
j_gene: TRBJ2-1

CDR3aa: CASSEWDPSGSYEQYF
CDR3nt: TGTGCCAGCAGTGAATGGGACCCTAGCGGGAGTTACGAGCAGTACTTC
abundance: NA
v_gene: TRBV25-1
d_gene: TRBD2
len: 16
j_gene: TRBJ2-7

CDR3aa: CASSPTGTFSYEQYF
CDR3nt: TGTGCCAGCAGCCCGACCGGGACATTCTCCTACGAGCAGTACTTC
abundance: NA
v_gene: TRBV28
d_gene: NA
len: 15
j_gene: TRBJ2-7

CDR3aa: CASSWGALANEQFF
CDR3nt: TGTGCCAGCAGTTGGGGGGCGTTGGCCAATGAGCAGTTCTTC
abundance: NA
v_gene: TRBV6-5
d_gene: NA
len: 14
j_gene: TRBJ2-1

CDR3aa: CASSHNEGRNTEAFF
CDR3nt: TGTGCCAGCAGCCATAATGAAGGGAGGAACACTGAAGCTTTCTTT
abundance: NA
v_gene: TRBV7-9
d_gene: NA
len: 15
j_gene: TRBJ1-1

CDR3aa: CASSRTSAPYEQYF
CDR3nt: TGCGCCAGCAGCCGAACTAGCGCACCCTACGAGCAGTACTTC
abundance: NA
v_gene: TRBV4-1
d_gene: TRBD2
len: 14
j_gene: TRBJ2-7

CDR3aa: CASSPRDRGADTQYF
CDR3nt: TGCGCCAGCAGCCCCCGGGACAGGGGTGCAGATACGCAGTATTTT
abundance: NA
v_gene: TRBV4-1
d_gene: TRBD1
len: 15
j_gene: TRBJ2-3

CDR3aa: CSVEDNNTEAFF
CDR3nt: TGCAGCGTTGAAGATAATAACACTGAAGCTTTCTTT
abundance: few
v_gene: TRBV29-1
d_gene: NA
len: 12
j_gene: TRBJ1-1

CDR3aa: CASSWLGEREDEQFF
CDR3nt: TGTGCCAGCAGTTGGCTTGGGGAGCGGGAGGATGAGCAGTTCTTC
abundance: NA
v_gene: TRBV6-5
d_gene: TRBD2
len: 15
j_gene: TRBJ2-1

CDR3aa: CASSELGRLYEQYF
CDR3nt: TGTGCCAGCAGTGAATTGGGACGGTTATACGAGCAGTACTTC
abundance: NA
v_gene: TRBV2
d_gene: NA
len: 14
j_gene: TRBJ2-7

CDR3aa: CASRPRKGEIIDEQFF
CDR3nt: TGTGCCAGCAGACCCCGGAAGGGCGAGATCATTGATGAGCAGTTCTTC
abundance: NA
v_gene: TRBV28
d_gene: NA
len: 16
j_gene: TRBJ2-1

CDR3aa: CASSSSRANYNEQFF
CDR3nt: TGTGCCAGCAGTTCATCCCGGGCTAACTACAATGAGCAGTTCTTC
abundance: NA
v_gene: TRBV7-2
d_gene: NA
len: 15
j_gene: TRBJ2-1

CDR3aa: CASSWDRDSEQYF
CDR3nt: TGTGCCAGCAGCTGGGACAGGGATTCCGAGCAGTACTTC
abundance: NA
v_gene: TRBV5-6
d_gene: TRBD1
len: 13
j_gene: TRBJ2-7

CDR3aa: CASSLSPQQVLQETQYF
CDR3nt: TGTGCCAGCAGTTTATCTCCTCAACAGGTTTTGCAAGAGACCCAGTACTTC
abundance: NA
v_gene: TRBV28
d_gene: NA
len: 17
j_gene: TRBJ2-5

CDR3aa: CASSLTDGAYEQYF
CDR3nt: TGTGCCAGCAGCCTCACCGACGGAGCCTACGAGCAGTACTTC
abundance: NA
v_gene: TRBV7-9
d_gene: NA
len: 14
j_gene: TRBJ2-7

CDR3aa: CASSLSGSTDTQYF
CDR3nt: TGTGCCAGCAGTTTGAGCGGGAGCACAGATACGCAGTATTTT
abundance: NA
v_gene: TRBV28
d_gene: NA
len: 14
j_gene: TRBJ2-3

CDR3aa: CASSDTGEQYF
CDR3nt: TGTGCCAGCAGTGACACAGGGGAGCAGTACTTC
abundance: NA
v_gene: TRBV6-1
d_gene: NA
len: 11
j_gene: TRBJ2-7

CDR3aa: CASSLGDRVDEQYF
CDR3nt: TGTGCCAGCAGCTTGGGGGACAGGGTCGACGAGCAGTACTTC
abundance: once
v_gene: TRBV5-4
d_gene: TRBD1
len: 14
j_gene: TRBJ2-7

CDR3aa: CASSPQLAGVGGEQFF
CDR3nt: TGTGCCAGCAGCCCCCAGCTAGCGGGAGTTGGCGGTGAGCAGTTCTTC
abundance: once
v_gene: TRBV5-4
d_gene: TRBD2
len: 16
j_gene: TRBJ2-1

CDR3aa: CASSLDVGGYTF
CDR3nt: TGTGCCAGCAGCCTGGATGTCGGTGGCTACACCTTC
abundance: NA
v_gene: TRBV5-4
d_gene: NA
len: 12
j_gene: TRBJ1-2

CDR3aa: CASSSATGSYEQYF
CDR3nt: TGTGCCAGCAGTTCCGCGACAGGGTCCTACGAGCAGTACTTC
abundance: NA
v_gene: TRBV27
d_gene: TRBD1
len: 14
j_gene: TRBJ2-7

CDR3aa: CASSYGGASYEQYF
CDR3nt: TGTGCCAGCAGTTACGGTGGGGCCTCCTACGAGCAGTACTTC
abundance: NA
v_gene: TRBV6-5
d_gene: NA
len: 14
j_gene: TRBJ2-7

CDR3aa: CASSKGDRSGTDTQYF
CDR3nt: TGTGCCAGCAGCAAAGGGGACAGGTCGGGAACAGATACGCAGTATTTT
abundance: NA
v_gene: TRBV21-1
d_gene: NA
len: 16
j_gene: TRBJ2-3

CDR3aa: CASSSGTSFEQYF
CDR3nt: TGTGCCAGCAGCTCCGGGACTAGCTTTGAGCAGTACTTC
abundance: NA
v_gene: TRBV5-6
d_gene: TRBD2
len: 13
j_gene: TRBJ2-7

CDR3aa: CASSLPTSPQETQYF
CDR3nt: TGTGCCAGCAGTCTGCCGACCAGCCCCCAAGAGACCCAGTACTTC
abundance: NA
v_gene: TRBV7-9
d_gene: NA
len: 15
j_gene: TRBJ2-5

CDR3aa: CASSESSGLAPYEQYF
CDR3nt: TGCGCCAGCAGTGAGTCTTCGGGACTAGCACCCTACGAGCAGTACTTC
abundance: NA
v_gene: TRBV10-1
d_gene: TRBD2
len: 16
j_gene: TRBJ2-7

CDR3aa: CASSLTGHNQPQHF
CDR3nt: TGTGCCAGCAGTTTAACAGGGCACAATCAGCCCCAGCATTTT
abundance: NA
v_gene: TRBV28
d_gene: NA
len: 14
j_gene: TRBJ1-5

CDR3aa: CASSSDRIKQYF
CDR3nt: TGTGCCAGCTCGTCGGACAGAATCAAGCAGTATTTT
abundance: NA
v_gene: TRBV6-5
d_gene: NA
len: 12
j_gene: TRBJ2-3

CDR3aa: CASSLDRDMNTEAFF
CDR3nt: TGTGCCAGCAGCTTGGACAGGGACATGAACACTGAAGCTTTCTTT
abundance: NA
v_gene: TRBV5-4
d_gene: NA
len: 15
j_gene: TRBJ1-1

CDR3aa: CASSDGGIGGGNQPQHF
CDR3nt: TGTGCCAGCAGTGACGGGGGCATCGGAGGGGGAAATCAGCCCCAGCATTTT
abundance: NA
v_gene: TRBV2
d_gene: NA
len: 17
j_gene: TRBJ1-5

CDR3aa: CASSVLAGVEDTQYF
CDR3nt: TGTGCCAGCAGTGTCCTAGCGGGAGTCGAAGATACGCAGTATTTT
abundance: NA
v_gene: TRBV2
d_gene: TRBD2
len: 15
j_gene: TRBJ2-3

CDR3aa: CASSLTGVGDNEQFF
CDR3nt: TGTGCCAGCAGCCTGACAGGGGTAGGGGACAATGAGCAGTTCTTC
abundance: NA
v_gene: TRBV11-2
d_gene: TRBD1
len: 15
j_gene: TRBJ2-1

CDR3aa: CASSEVNRDPYNEQFF
CDR3nt: TGTGCCAGCAGTGAAGTCAACAGGGACCCCTACAATGAGCAGTTCTTC
abundance: NA
v_gene: TRBV2
d_gene: NA
len: 16
j_gene: TRBJ2-1

CDR3aa: CASSLGLDYEQYF
CDR3nt: TGTGCCAGCAGCTTGGGACTAGACTACGAGCAGTACTTC
abundance: NA
v_gene: TRBV5-4
d_gene: NA
len: 13
j_gene: TRBJ2-7

CDR3aa: CASGSTTTPGEQYF
CDR3nt: TGTGCTAGTGGTTCCACCACGACCCCGGGCGAGCAGTACTTC
abundance: NA
v_gene: TRBV12-5
d_gene: NA
len: 14
j_gene: TRBJ2-7

CDR3aa: CASSIGLGGVEQFF
CDR3nt: TGTGCCAGCAGTATCGGACTAGGCGGCGTTGAGCAGTTCTTC
abundance: NA
v_gene: TRBV27
d_gene: TRBD2
len: 14
j_gene: TRBJ2-1

CDR3aa: CAISSGSFDEQFF
CDR3nt: TGTGCCATCTCTAGCGGGAGTTTCGATGAGCAGTTCTTC
abundance: NA
v_gene: TRBV10-3
d_gene: TRBD2
len: 13
j_gene: TRBJ2-1

CDR3aa: CASSYSTGEVGNTIYF
CDR3nt: TGTGCCAGCAGTTACTCGACAGGGGAAGTCGGAAACACCATATATTTT
abundance: NA
v_gene: TRBV6-5
d_gene: TRBD1
len: 16
j_gene: TRBJ1-3

CDR3aa: CASSLIGENTEAFF
CDR3nt: TGTGCCAGCAGTTTAATAGGGGAGAACACTGAAGCTTTCTTT
abundance: NA
v_gene: TRBV28
d_gene: NA
len: 14
j_gene: TRBJ1-1